Below, one T cell receptor beta chain is given with its context. Its antigen is currently unknown. In making diagnoses, clinical symptoms, serum thyroxine and TRAb, thyroid ultrasound and orbital computed tomography were all used. This sample is drawn from a study of T cells in Graves' hyperthyroidism and ophthalmopathy. Study observations and caveats: Most thyroid-expanded clonotypes above 0.001 were also found in blood.

Template material for amplifying TCR beta CDR3 regions consisted of RNA transcripts. First-round RT-PCR of the TCR CDR3 relied on the HTBI primer set. TCRdb used MiXCR to reprocess the multiplex PCR reads, holding one entry per CDR3 protein. This sample has about 640,000 distinct CDR3 sequences; less than 25% occur once, and the top ten carry 34%. V shed 6 bases and J 4 bases; nucleotides not matched to a gene: 3. CDR3 length: 13 amino acids. The V gene's germline CDR1 is LGHNA and CDR2 YNFKEQ. The sequencing input was blood. V gene TRBV4-2 combines with J gene TRBJ1-5; 7 bases map to TRBD1. The TCR comes from a man aged 30 to 39 with Graves' ophthalmopathy. The DNA of the CDR3 is TGTGCCAGCAGACAGGGGATGAATCAGCCCCAGCATTTT. This sequence encodes CASRQGMNQPQHF.